In this sample, the clone carrying this T cell receptor beta chain turned up a few times. This sample stems from a study of patients and donors after allogeneic stem cell transplantation. V was trimmed by 3 bases and J by 0 bases, leaving 11 bases between them. This CDR3 contains 15 residues. TCRdb reanalysed the RT-PCR reads using MiXCR and keeps one entry per CDR3 protein. The top ten clones hold 6% to 8% of a sample with hundreds of thousands of distinct CDR3 sequences, about a sixth of them seen once. This TCR came from a human donor who was either an allogeneic HSCT recipient or a stem cell or donor lymphocyte infusion donor (not recorded which). It is not recorded whose cells these are; they may come from a transplant donor. The sample taken for sequencing was blood, either unsorted or a sorted T cell fraction (not recorded which). J is TRBJ2-5 and V is TRBV12-3 or TRBV12-4; D is unresolved. For the CDR3, the DNA is TGTGCCAGCAGTTTGAGAAGAGCTTACCAAGAGACCCAGTACTTC. Residues: CASSLRRAYQETQYF.